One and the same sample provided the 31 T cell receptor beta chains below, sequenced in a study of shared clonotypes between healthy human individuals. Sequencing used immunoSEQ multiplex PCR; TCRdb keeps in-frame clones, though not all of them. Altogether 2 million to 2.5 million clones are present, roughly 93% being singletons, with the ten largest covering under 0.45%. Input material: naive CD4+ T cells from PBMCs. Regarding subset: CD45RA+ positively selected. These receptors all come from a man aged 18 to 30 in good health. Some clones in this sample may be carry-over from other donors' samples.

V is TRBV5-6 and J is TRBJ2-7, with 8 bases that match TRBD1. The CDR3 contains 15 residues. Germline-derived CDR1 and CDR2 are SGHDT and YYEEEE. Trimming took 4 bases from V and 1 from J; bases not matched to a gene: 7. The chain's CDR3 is CASSPRDRGSYEQYF. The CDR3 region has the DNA TGTGCCAGCAGCCCCCGAGACAGGGGTTCCTACGAGCAGTACTTC.

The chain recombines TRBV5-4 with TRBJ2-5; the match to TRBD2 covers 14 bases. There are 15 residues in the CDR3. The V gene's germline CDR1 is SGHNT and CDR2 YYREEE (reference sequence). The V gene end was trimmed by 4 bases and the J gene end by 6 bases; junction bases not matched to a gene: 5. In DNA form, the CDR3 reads TGTGCCAGCAGCGGGACTAGCGGGAGTTTGAAGACCCAGTACTTC. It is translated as CASSGTSGSLKTQYF.

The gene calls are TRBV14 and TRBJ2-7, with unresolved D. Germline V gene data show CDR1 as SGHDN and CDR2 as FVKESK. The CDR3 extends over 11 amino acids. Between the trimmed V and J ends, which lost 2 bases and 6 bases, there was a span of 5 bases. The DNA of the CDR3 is TGTGCCAGCAGCCAATCATTCGAGCAGTACTTC. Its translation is CASSQSFEQYF.

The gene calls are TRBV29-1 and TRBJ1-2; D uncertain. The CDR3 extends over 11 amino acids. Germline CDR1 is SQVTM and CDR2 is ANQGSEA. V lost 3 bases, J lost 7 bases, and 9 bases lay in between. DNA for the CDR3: TGCAGCGTTGAGGGTTCGGGTGGCTACACCTTC. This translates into CSVEGSGGYTF.

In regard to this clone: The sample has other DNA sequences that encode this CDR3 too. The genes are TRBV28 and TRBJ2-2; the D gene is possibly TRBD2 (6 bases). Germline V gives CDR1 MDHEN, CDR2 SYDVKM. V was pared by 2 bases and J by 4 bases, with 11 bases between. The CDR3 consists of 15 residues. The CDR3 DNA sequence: TGTGCCAGCAGTTTAGGGGGGAGGAGCACCGGGGAGCTGTTTTTT. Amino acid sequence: CASSLGGRSTGELFF.

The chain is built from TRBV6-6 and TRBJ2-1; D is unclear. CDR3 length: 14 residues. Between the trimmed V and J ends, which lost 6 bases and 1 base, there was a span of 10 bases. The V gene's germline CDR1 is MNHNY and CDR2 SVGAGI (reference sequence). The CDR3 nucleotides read TGTGCCAGCAGCCTGTCAAAATCCTACAATGAGCAGTTCTTC. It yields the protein CASSLSKSYNEQFF.

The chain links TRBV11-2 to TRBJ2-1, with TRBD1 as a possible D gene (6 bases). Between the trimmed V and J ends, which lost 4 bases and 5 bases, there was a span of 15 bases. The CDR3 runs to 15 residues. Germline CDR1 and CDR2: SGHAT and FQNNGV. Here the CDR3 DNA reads TGTGCCAGCAGCTCCCAGGGGTTGAAAGACAATGAGCAGTTCTTC. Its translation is CASSSQGLKDNEQFF.

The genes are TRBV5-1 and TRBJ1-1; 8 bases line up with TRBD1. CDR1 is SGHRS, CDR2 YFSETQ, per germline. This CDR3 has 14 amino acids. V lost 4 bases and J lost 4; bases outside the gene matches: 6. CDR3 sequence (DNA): TGCGCCAGCAGCGATGGACAGGGTATCACTGAAGCTTTCTTT. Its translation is CASSDGQGITEAFF.

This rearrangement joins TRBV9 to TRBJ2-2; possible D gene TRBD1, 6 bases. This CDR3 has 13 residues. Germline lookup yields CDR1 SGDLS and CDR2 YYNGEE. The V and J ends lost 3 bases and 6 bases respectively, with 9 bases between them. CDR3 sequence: CASSDKGAGELFF. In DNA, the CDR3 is TGTGCCAGCAGCGATAAGGGGGCCGGGGAGCTGTTTTTT.

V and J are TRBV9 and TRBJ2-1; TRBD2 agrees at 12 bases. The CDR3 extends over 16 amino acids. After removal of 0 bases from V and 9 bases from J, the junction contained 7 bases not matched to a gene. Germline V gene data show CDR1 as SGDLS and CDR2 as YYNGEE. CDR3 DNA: TGTGCCAGCAGCGTAGCTAGCGGGAGGGCCGTCGGTGAGCAGTTCTTC. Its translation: CASSVASGRAVGEQFF.

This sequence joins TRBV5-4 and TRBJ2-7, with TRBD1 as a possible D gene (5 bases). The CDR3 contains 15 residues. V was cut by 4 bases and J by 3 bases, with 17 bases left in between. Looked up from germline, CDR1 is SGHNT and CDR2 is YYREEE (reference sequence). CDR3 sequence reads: CASSMPSAGLYEQYF. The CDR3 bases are TGTGCCAGCAGCATGCCGAGCGCAGGGCTCTACGAGCAGTACTTC.

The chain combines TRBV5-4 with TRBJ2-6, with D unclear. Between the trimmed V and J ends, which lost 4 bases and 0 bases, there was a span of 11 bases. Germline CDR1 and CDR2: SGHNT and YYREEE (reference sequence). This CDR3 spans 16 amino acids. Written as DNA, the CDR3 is TGTGCCAGCAGCCCACGGTCCGCCTCTGGGGCCAACGTCCTGACTTTC. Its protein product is CASSPRSASGANVLTF.

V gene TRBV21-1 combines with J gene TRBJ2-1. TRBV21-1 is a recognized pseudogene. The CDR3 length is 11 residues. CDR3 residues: CASSEDNEQFF. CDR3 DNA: TGTGCCAGCAGCGAAGACAATGAGCAGTTCTTC.

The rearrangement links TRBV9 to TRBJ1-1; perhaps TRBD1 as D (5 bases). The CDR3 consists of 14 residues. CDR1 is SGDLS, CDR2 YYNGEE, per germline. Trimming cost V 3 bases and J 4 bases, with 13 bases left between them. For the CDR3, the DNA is TGTGCCAGCAGCGCGGGACGCAGTGGCACTGAAGCTTTCTTT. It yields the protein CASSAGRSGTEAFF.

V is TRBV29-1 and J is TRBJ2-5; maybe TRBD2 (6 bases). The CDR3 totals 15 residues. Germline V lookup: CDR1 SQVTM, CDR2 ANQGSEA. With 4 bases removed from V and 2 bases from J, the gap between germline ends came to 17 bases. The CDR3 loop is CSVALRVAAQETQYF. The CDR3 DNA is TGCAGCGTTGCCCTGAGGGTAGCGGCACAAGAGACCCAGTACTTC.

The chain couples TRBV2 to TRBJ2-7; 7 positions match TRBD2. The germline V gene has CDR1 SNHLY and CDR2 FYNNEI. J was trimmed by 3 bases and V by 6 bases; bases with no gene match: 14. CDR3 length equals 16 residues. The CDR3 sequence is CASSPLAANFGYEQYF. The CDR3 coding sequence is TGTGCCAGCAGCCCCCTAGCGGCCAACTTCGGCTACGAGCAGTACTTC.

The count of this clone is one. The DNA for the CDR3 is TGTGCCAGCAGGGTGGACGGAGCCTACGAGCAGTACTTC. Translating it yields CASRVDGAYEQYF. The rearrangement links TRBV6-1 to TRBJ2-7; no clear D. The CDR3 extends over 13 amino acids. The germline V gene encodes CDR1 MNHNS and CDR2 SASEGT. V shed 6 bases and J shed 2 bases, with 11 bases lying between them.

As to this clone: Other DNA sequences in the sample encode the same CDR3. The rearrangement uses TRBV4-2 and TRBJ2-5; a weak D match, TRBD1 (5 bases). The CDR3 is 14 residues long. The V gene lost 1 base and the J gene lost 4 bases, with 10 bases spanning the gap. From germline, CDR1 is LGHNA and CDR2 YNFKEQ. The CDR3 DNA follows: TGTGCCAGCAGCCAAGGCCAGGGTAGAGAGACCCAGTACTTC. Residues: CASSQGQGRETQYF.

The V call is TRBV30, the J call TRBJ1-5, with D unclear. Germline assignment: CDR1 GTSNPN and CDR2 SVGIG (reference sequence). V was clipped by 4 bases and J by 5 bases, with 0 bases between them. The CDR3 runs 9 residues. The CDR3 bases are TGTGCCTGGAATCAGCCCCAGCATTTT. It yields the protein CAWNQPQHF.

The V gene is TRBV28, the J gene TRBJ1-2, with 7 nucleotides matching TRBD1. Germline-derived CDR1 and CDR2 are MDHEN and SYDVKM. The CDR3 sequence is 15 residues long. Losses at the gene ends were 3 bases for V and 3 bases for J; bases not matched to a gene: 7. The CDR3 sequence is CASSLSGTGDYGYTF. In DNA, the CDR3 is TGTGCCAGCAGTTTGTCCGGAACAGGGGACTATGGCTACACCTTC.

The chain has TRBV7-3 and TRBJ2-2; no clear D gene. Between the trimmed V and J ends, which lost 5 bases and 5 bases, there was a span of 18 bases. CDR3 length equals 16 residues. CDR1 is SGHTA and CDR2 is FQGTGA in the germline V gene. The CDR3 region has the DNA TGTGCCAGCAGCCCCCCCGGGCTAGTCGGGACCGGGGAGCTGTTTTTT. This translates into CASSPPGLVGTGELFF.

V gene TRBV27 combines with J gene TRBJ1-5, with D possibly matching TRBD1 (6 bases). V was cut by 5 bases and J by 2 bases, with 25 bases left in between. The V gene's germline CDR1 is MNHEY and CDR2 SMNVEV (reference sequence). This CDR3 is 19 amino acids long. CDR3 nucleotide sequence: TGTGCCAGCAGTCCCTGGACAGCCCGCCGTAATTTAGGCAATCAGCCCCAGCATTTT. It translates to CASSPWTARRNLGNQPQHF.

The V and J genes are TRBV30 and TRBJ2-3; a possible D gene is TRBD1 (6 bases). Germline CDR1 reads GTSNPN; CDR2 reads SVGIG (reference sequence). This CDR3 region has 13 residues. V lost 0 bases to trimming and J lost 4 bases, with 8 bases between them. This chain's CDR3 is CAWSVKGADTQYF. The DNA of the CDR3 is TGTGCCTGGAGTGTAAAGGGGGCAGATACGCAGTATTTT.

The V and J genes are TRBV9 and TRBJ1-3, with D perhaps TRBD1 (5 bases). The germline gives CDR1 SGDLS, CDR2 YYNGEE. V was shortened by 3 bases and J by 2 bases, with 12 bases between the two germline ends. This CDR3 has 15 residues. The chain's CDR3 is CASSGRAGPGNTIYF. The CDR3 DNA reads TGTGCCAGCAGCGGGCGGGCAGGGCCTGGAAACACCATATATTTT.

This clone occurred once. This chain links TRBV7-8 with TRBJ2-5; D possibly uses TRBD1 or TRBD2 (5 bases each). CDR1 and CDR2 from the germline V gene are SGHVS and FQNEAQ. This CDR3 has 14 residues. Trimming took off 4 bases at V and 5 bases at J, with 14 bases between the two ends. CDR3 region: CASSSGTARETQYF. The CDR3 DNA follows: TGTGCCAGCAGCTCCGGGACGGCCCGGGAGACCCAGTACTTC.

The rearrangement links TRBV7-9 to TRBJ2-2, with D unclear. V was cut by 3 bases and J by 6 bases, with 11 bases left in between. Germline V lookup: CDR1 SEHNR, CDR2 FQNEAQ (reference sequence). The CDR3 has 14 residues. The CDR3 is CASSFYSISGELFF. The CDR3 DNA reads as TGTGCCAGCAGCTTTTATAGTATTTCCGGGGAGCTGTTTTTT.

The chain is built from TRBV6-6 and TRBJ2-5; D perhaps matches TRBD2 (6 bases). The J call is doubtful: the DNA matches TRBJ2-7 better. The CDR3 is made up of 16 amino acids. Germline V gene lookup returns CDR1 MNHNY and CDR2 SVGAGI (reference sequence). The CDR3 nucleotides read TGTGCCAGCAGTTACATCGGAGGGAGGAATGGGGGCGAGCAGTACTTC. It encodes CASSYIGGRNGGEQYF.

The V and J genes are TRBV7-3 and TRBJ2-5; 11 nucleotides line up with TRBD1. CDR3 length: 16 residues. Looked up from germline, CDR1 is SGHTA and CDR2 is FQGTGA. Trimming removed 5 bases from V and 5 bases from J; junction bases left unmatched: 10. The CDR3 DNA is TGTGCCAGCAGCGGACAGGGGGCGCGAAGGGACGAGACCCAGTACTTC. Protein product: CASSGQGARRDETQYF.

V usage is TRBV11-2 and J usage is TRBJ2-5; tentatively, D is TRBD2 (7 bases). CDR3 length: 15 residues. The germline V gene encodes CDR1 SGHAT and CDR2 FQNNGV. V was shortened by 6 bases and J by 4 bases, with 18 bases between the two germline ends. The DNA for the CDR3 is TGTGCCAGCAGAACAGGGAGGGCCTTTGGAGAGACCCAGTACTTC. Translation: CASRTGRAFGETQYF.

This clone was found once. CDR3 sequence: CASSYRDRGDGETQYF. DNA for the CDR3: TGTGCCAGTAGTTACAGGGACAGGGGTGACGGAGAGACCCAGTACTTC. The chain uses TRBV19 and TRBJ2-5; 10 nucleotides match TRBD1. V lost 5 bases to trimming and J lost 4 bases; unmatched junction nucleotides: 10. Germline V CDR1 and CDR2: LNHDA, SQIVND (reference sequence). The CDR3 has 16 residues.

The CDR3 DNA is TGCGCCAGCAGCTATAGGGTGGGGGAAAAACTGTTTTTT. It codes for CASSYRVGEKLFF. The chain carries TRBV5-1 and TRBJ1-4; D is undetermined. V dropped 3 bases and J dropped 8 bases, with 11 bases sitting between them. CDR3 size: 13 residues. The V gene's germline CDR1 is SGHRS and CDR2 YFSETQ.